This T cell receptor beta chain appears in the sequencing data of a study of blood T cell repertoires in COVID-19. Study information: Donors in the United States, Italy and Spain gave samples during acute or convalescent COVID-19. Sources were T cells, B-cell-depleted T cells, or PBMCs; the material itself was cDNA or gDNA.

Germline CDR1 and CDR2: SGHKS and YYEKEE (reference sequence). The CDR3 consists of 18 residues. After removal of 6 bases from V and 3 bases from J, the junction contained 17 bases not matched to a gene. Source study methods: For nucleated cells, counts were estimated from reference gene primer amplification. Profiled with immunoSEQ multiplex PCR; TCRdb holds only in-frame clones, not every one. The D gene and trimming were derived from the DNA, and the V and J assignments and clone size from that table. This table has some 18,000 clones, roughly 93% appearing once. Sequenced input: peripheral blood. This chain connects TRBV5-5 to TRBJ2-2; 7 bases map to TRBD2. This clonotype originated in a human donor in a cohort sampled during active COVID-19. CDR3 DNA: TGTGCCAGCACCTATGGGAGGGGCCAGGGAATAGACACCGGGGAGCTGTTTTTT. This sequence encodes CASTYGRGQGIDTGELFF.